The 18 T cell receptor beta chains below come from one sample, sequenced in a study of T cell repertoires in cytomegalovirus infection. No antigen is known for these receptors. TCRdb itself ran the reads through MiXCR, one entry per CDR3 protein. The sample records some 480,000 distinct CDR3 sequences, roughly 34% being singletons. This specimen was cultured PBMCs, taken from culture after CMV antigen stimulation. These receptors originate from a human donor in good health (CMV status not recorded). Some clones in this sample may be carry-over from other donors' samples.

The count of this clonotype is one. The chain's CDR3 is CASSVRSGRTDTQYF. The DNA of the CDR3 is TGCGCCAGCAGCGTCAGGAGCGGGAGGACAGATACGCAGTATTTT. The genes are TRBV5-1 and TRBJ2-3; 9 bases match TRBD2. CDR3 size: 15 residues. Germline-derived CDR1 and CDR2 are SGHRS and YFSETQ. V shed 4 bases and J 3 bases; nucleotides not matched to a gene: 6.

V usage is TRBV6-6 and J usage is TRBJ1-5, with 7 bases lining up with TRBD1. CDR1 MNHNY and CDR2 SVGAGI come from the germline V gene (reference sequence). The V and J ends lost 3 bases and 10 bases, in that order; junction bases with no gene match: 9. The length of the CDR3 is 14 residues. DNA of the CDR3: TGTGCCAGCAGTTATCAGGGGGTTGAACGTCCCCAGCATTTT. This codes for CASSYQGVERPQHF.

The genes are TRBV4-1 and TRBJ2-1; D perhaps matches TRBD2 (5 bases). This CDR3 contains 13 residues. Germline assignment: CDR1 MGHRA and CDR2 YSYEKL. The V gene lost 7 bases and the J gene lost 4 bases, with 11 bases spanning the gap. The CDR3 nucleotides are TGCGCCAGCAAGGGAGACCCTTACAATGAGCAGTTCTTC. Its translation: CASKGDPYNEQFF.

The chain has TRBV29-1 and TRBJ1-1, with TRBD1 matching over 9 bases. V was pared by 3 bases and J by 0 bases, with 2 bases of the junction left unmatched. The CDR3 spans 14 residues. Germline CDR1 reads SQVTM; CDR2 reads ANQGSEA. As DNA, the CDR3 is TGCAGCGTTGACGGACAGGGGCTGAACACTGAAGCTTTCTTT. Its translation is CSVDGQGLNTEAFF.

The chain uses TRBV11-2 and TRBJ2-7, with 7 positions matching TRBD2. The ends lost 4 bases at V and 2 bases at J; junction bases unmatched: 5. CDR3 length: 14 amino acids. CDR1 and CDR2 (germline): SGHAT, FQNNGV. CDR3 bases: TGTGCCAGCAGCTCCAGCGGGATTACCTACGAGCAGTACTTC. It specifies CASSSSGITYEQYF. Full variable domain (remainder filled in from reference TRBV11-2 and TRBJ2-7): EAGVAQSPRYKIIEKRQSVAFWCNPISGHATLYWYQQILGQGPKLLIQFQNNGVVDDSQLPKDRFSAERLKGVDSTLKIQPAKLEDSAVYLCASSSSGITYEQYFGPGTRLTVT.

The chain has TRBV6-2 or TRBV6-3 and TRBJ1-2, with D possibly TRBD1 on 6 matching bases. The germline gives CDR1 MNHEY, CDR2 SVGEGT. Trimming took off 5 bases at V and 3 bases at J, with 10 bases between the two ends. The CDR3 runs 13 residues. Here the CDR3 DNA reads TGTGCCAGCAGTCCGCACAGGGACTATGGCTACACCTTC. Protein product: CASSPHRDYGYTF.

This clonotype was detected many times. Here the CDR3 DNA reads TGTGCCAGCAGCTTAAGGTCTAGCGCCCTCACAGATACGCAGTATTTT. This sequence encodes CASSLRSSALTDTQYF. The rearrangement links TRBV7-2 to TRBJ2-3, with D possibly being TRBD2 (6 bases). V was pared by 2 bases and J by 2 bases, with 14 bases between. The CDR3 loop spans 16 amino acids. Germline CDR1 and CDR2: SGHTA and FQGNSA.

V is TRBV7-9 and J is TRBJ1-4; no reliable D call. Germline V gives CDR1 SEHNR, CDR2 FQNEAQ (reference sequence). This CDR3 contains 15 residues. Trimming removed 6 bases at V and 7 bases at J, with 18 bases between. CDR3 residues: CASRQDGRWREKLFF. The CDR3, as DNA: TGTGCCAGCAGGCAAGACGGACGGTGGCGTGAAAAACTGTTTTTT.

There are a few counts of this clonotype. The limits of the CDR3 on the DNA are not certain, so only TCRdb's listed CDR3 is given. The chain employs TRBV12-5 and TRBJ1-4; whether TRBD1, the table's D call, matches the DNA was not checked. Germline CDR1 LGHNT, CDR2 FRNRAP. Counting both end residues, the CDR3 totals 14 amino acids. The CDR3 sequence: CASGFGPGREKLFF.

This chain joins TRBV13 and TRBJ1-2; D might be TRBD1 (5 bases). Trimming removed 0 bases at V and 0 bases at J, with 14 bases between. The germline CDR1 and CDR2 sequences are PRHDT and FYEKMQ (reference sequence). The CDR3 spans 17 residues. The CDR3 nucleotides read TGTGCCAGCAGCTTAGGGGCCGGGACCTCGACTAACTATGGCTACACCTTC. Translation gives CASSLGAGTSTNYGYTF. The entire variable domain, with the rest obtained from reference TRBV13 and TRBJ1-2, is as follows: AAGVIQSPRHLIKEKRETATLKCYPIPRHDTVYWYQQGPGQDPQFLISFYEKMQSDKGSIPDRFSAQQFSDYHSELNMSSLELGDSALYFCASSLGAGTSTNYGYTFGSGTRLTVV.

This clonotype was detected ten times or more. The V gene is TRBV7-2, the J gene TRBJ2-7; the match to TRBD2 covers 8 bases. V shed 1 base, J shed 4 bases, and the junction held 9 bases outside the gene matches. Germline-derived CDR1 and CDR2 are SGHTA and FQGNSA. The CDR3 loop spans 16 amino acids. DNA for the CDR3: TGTGCCAGCAGCTTAGAACTAGCGGCCGCTAGTTACGAGCAGTACTTC. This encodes CASSLELAAASYEQYF.

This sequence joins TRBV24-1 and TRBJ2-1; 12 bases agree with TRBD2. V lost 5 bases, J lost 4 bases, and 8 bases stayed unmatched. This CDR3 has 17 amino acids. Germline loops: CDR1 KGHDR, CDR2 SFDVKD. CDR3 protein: CATSGLAGEPIYNEQFF. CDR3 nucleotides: TGTGCCACCAGTGGACTAGCGGGAGAGCCTATTTACAATGAGCAGTTCTTC.

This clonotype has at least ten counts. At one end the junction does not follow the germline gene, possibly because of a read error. The DNA of the CDR3 is TGTGCCAGCAGCCTAGCGATGAGATTTAATGAAAAACTGTTTTTT. As protein: CASSLAMRFNEKLFF. The chain recombines TRBV7-2 with TRBJ1-4; D uncertain. The germline CDR1 and CDR2 sequences are SGHTA and FQGNSA. The CDR3 loop spans 15 amino acids.

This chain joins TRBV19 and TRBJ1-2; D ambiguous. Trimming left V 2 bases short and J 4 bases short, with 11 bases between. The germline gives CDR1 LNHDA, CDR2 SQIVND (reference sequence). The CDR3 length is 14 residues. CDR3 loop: CASSIPDFIYGYTF. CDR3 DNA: TGTGCCAGTAGTATACCGGACTTCATCTATGGCTACACCTTC. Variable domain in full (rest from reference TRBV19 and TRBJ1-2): DGGITQSPKYLFRKEGQNVTLSCEQNLNHDAMYWYRQDPGQGLRLIYYSQIVNDFQKGDIAEGYSVSREKKESFPLTVTSAQKNPTAFYLCASSIPDFIYGYTFGSGTRLTVV.

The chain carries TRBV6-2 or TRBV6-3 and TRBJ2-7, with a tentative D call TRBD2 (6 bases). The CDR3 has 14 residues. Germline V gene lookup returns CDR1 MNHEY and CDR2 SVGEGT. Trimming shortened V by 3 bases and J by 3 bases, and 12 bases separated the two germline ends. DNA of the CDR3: TGTGCCAGCAGTTATCTAAGCGGGTACTACGAGCAGTACTTC. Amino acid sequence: CASSYLSGYYEQYF.

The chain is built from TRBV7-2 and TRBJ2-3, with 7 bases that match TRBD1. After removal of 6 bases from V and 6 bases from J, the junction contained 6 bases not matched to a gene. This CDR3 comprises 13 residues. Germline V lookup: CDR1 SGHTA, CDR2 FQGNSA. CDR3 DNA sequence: TGTGCCAGCAGACCATACAGGGGTGATACGCAGTATTTT. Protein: CASRPYRGDTQYF.

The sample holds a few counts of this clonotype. CDR3 nucleotides: TGTGCCAGCAGCTTAGCGGGAGTCGAGACTACCTACGAGCAGTACTTC. Protein: CASSLAGVETTYEQYF. The chain joins TRBV5-6 to TRBJ2-7; 8 bases are a match to TRBD2. The germline V gene encodes CDR1 SGHDT and CDR2 YYEEEE. After removal of 2 bases from V and 2 bases from J, the junction contained 9 bases not matched to a gene. The CDR3 spans 16 residues.

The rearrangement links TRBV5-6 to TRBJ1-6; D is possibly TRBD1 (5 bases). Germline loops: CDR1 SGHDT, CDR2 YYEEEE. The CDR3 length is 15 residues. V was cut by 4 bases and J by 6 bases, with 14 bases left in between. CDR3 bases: TGTGCCAGCAGCGCTGGGGGGACTGTTAATTCACCCCTCCACTTT. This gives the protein CASSAGGTVNSPLHF.